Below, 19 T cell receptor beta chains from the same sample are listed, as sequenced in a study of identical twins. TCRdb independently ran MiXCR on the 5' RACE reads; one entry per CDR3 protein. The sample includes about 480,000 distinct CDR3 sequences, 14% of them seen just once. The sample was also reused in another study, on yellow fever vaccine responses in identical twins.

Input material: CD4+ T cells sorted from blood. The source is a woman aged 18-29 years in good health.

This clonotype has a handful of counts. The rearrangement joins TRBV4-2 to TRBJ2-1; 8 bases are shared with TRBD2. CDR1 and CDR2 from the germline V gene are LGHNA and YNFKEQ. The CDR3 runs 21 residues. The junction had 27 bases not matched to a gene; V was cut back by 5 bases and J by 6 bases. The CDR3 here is CASSKEKRPGLVDVGANEQFF. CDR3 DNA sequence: TGTGCCAGCAGCAAGGAAAAGAGACCGGGACTAGTGGACGTTGGGGCCAATGAGCAGTTCTTC.

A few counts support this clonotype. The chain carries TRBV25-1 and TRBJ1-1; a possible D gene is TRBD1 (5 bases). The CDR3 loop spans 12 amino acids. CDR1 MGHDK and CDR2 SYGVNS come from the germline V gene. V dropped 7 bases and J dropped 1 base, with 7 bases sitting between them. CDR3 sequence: CASTGPNTEAFF. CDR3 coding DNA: TGTGCCAGCACGGGACCGAACACTGAAGCTTTCTTT.

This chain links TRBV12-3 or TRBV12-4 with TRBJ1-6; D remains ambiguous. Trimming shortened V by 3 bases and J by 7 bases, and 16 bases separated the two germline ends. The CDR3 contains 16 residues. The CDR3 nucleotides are TGTGCCAGCAGTTTCGTATCCGGTACCGGGAATTCACCCCTCCACTTT. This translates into CASSFVSGTGNSPLHF.

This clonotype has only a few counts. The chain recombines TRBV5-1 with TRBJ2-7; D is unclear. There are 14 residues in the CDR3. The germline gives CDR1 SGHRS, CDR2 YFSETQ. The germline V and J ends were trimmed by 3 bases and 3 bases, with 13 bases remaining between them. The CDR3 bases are TGCGCCAGCAGCTCCCCAGGCGTCGGCTACGAGCAGTACTTC. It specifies CASSSPGVGYEQYF.

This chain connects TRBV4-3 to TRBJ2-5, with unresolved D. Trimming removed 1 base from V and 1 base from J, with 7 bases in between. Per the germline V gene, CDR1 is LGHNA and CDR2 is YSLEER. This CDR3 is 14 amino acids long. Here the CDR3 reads CASSQGIGQETQYF. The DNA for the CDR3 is TGCGCCAGCAGCCAAGGGATAGGCCAAGAGACCCAGTACTTC.

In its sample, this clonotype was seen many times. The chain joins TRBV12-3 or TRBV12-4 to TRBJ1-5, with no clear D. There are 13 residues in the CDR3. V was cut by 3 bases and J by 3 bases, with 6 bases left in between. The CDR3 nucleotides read TGTGCCAGCAGTTTGGAGGCCAATCAGCCCCAGCATTTT. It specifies CASSLEANQPQHF.

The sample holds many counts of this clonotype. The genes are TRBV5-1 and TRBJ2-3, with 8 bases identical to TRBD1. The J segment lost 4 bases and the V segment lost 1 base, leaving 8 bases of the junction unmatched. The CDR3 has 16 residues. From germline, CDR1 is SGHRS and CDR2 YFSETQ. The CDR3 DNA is TGCGCCAGCAGCTTGAAGGACAGGGAAGGGGCAGATACGCAGTATTTT. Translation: CASSLKDREGADTQYF.

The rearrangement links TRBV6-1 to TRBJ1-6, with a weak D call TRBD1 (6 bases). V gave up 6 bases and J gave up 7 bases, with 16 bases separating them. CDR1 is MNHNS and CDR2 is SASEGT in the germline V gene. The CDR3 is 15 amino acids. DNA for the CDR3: TGTGCCAGCAGCCCACAGGGTCTGGGGAATTCACCCCTCCACTTT. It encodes CASSPQGLGNSPLHF.

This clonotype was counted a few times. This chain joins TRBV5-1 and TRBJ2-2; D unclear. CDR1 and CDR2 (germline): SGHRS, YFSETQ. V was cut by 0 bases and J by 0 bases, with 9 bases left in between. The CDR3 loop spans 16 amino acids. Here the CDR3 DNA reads TGCGCCAGCAGCTTGGATGGGCAGGCGAACACCGGGGAGCTGTTTTTT. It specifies CASSLDGQANTGELFF.

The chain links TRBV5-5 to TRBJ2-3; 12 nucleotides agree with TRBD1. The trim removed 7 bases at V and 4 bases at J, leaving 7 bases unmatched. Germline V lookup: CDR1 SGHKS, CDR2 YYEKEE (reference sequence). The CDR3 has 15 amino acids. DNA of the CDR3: TGTGCCAGCGGAACCGGGACAGGGGGCTCAGATACGCAGTATTTT. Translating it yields CASGTGTGGSDTQYF.

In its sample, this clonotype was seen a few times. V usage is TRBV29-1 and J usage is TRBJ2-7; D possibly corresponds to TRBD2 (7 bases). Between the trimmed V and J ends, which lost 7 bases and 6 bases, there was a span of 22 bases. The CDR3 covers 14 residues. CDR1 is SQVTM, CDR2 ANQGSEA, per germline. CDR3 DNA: TGCAGCGGCCGAAGGGGGGGAGGGGAAGGCGAGCAGTACTTC. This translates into CSGRRGGGEGEQYF.

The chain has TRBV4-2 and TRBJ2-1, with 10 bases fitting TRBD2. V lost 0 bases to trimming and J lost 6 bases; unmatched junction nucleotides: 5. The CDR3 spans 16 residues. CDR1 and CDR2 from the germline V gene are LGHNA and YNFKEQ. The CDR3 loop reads CASSQDIGLAANEQFF. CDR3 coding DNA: TGTGCCAGCAGCCAAGATATAGGACTAGCGGCCAATGAGCAGTTCTTC.

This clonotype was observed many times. The CDR3 DNA reads as TGCAGCGTCCCTAAAGACAGGGGATCCCCCAATGAGCAGTTCTTC. Translation gives CSVPKDRGSPNEQFF. The chain couples TRBV29-1 to TRBJ2-1; 8 nucleotides line up with TRBD1. With V trimmed by 6 bases and J by 6 bases, 13 bases remained unmatched. Germline V gives CDR1 SQVTM, CDR2 ANQGSEA. The length of the CDR3 is 15 residues.

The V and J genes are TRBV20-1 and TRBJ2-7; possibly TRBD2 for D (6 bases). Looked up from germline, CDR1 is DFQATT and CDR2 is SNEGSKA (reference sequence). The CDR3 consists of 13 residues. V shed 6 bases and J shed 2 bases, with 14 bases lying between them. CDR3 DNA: TGCAGTGCCCCTCTTAGCGGAACCTACGAGCAGTACTTC. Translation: CSAPLSGTYEQYF.

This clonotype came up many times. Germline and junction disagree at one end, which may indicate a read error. The CDR3 DNA reads as TGTGCCAGCAGCTTGGCCGGGGTCAATGAGCAGTTCTTC. Protein product: CASSLAGVNEQFF. The chain recombines TRBV5-1 with TRBJ2-1, with D possibly TRBD2 on 5 matching bases. The CDR3 runs to 13 residues. Germline CDR1 reads SGHRS; CDR2 reads YFSETQ.

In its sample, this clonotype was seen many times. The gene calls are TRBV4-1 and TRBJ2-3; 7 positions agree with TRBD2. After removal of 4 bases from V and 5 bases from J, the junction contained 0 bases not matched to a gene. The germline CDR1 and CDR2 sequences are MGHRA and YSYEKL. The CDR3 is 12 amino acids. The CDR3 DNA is TGCGCCAGCAGCCGGGAGGGAGATACGCAGTATTTT. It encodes CASSREGDTQYF.

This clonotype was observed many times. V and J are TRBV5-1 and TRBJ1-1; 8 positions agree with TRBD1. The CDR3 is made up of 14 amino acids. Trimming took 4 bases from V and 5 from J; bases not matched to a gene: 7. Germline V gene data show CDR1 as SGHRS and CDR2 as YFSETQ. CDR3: CASSMTGESTEAFF. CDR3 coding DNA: TGCGCCAGCAGCATGACAGGGGAGTCGACTGAAGCTTTCTTT.

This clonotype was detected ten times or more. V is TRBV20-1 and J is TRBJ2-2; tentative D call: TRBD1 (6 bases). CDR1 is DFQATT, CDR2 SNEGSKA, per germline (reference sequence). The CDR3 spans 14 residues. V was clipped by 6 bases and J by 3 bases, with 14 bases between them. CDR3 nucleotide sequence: TGCAGTGCCCATGGGGGCCGAGACACCGGGGAGCTGTTTTTT. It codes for CSAHGGRDTGELFF.

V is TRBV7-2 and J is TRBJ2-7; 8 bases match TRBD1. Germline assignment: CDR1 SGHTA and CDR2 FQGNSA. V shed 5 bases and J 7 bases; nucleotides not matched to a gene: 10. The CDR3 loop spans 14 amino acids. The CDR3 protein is CASSVGQGRSEQYF. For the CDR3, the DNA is TGTGCCAGCAGCGTCGGACAGGGCAGGAGTGAGCAGTACTTC.